Each of the 8 T cell receptor beta chains below was sequenced from the same sample in a study of blood T cell repertoires in COVID-19. TCRdb's copy holds only in-frame clones and misses some; the assay was immunoSEQ multiplex PCR. The sample gives 180,000 or so clones, about 84% of which show up once; around 9% is in the top ten. Material: PBMCs or T cells enriched from blood (not recorded which). The receptors stem from a woman in her 30s who had recovered from COVID-19.

V usage is TRBV15 and J usage is TRBJ2-5, with D tentatively TRBD2 (5 bases). V was shortened by 0 bases and J by 2 bases, with 16 bases between the two germline ends. Per germline, CDR1 LNHNV and CDR2 YYDKDF (reference sequence). The CDR3 has 17 amino acids. The CDR3 here is CATSRDAGSAKQETQYF. CDR3 nucleotide sequence: TGTGCCACCAGCAGAGATGCAGGTAGCGCGAAACAAGAGACCCAGTACTTC.

The rearrangement links TRBV9 to TRBJ1-5, with TRBD1 identical over 7 bases. The J segment lost 0 bases and the V segment lost 2 bases, leaving 2 bases of the junction unmatched. From germline, CDR1 is SGDLS and CDR2 YYNGEE. The CDR3 is 15 residues long. DNA of the CDR3: TGTGCCAGCAGCGTCGGACAGGCTAGCAATCAGCCCCAGCATTTT. It is translated as CASSVGQASNQPQHF.

The V and J genes are TRBV12-3 or TRBV12-4 and TRBJ2-7; weak D call: TRBD2 (6 bases). The CDR3 is 12 residues long. V was shortened by 7 bases and J by 7 bases, with 14 bases between the two germline ends. CDR3: CASMGLFTEQYF. CDR3 coding DNA: TGTGCCAGCATGGGACTTTTTACTGAGCAGTACTTC.

The V call is TRBV5-5, the J call TRBJ1-4; 8 nucleotides line up with TRBD1. V lost 5 bases, J lost 1 base, and 7 bases stayed unmatched. This CDR3 is built from 16 residues. From germline, CDR1 is SGHKS and CDR2 YYEKEE (reference sequence). The DNA for the CDR3 is TGTGCCAGCAGTTTTGAAACAGGGGGAACTAATGAAAAACTGTTTTTT. This codes for CASSFETGGTNEKLFF.

The V call is TRBV7-6, the J call TRBJ2-1; possibly TRBD1 for D (6 bases). The length of the CDR3 is 16 residues. V was pared by 10 bases and J by 0 bases, with 19 bases between. Germline values: CDR1 SGHVS, CDR2 FNYEAQ. The CDR3 DNA reads TGTGCCACCAAAGGGGAAACAGGGATCTCCTACAATGAGCAGTTCTTC. Encoded protein: CATKGETGISYNEQFF. Drawing the rest from reference TRBV7-6 and TRBJ2-1, the complete variable domain is GAGVSQSPRYKVTKRGQDVALRCDPISGHVSLYWYRQALGQGPEFLTYFNYEAQQDKSGLPNDRFSAERPEGSISTLTIQRTEQRDSAMYRCATKGETGISYNEQFFGPGTRLTVL.

The chain employs TRBV12-3 or TRBV12-4 and TRBJ1-2, with a weak D call TRBD1 (5 bases). V was pared by 6 bases and J by 5 bases, with 10 bases between. This CDR3 is 12 amino acids long. This chain's CDR3 is CASSIQGYGYTF. CDR3 nucleotides: TGTGCCAGCAGCATCCAGGGATATGGCTACACCTTC.

V and J are TRBV6-1 and TRBJ2-1; 9 bases map to TRBD1. The length of the CDR3 is 17 residues. Germline CDR1 is MNHNS and CDR2 is SASEGT. The junction had 13 bases not matched to a gene; V was cut back by 2 bases and J by 8 bases. The CDR3 is CASSERQAGTGIDEQFF. The CDR3 nucleotides read TGTGCCAGCAGTGAAAGGCAGGCCGGGACAGGGATAGATGAGCAGTTCTTC.

This clone was seen a single time. This chain links TRBV28 with TRBJ2-5; 11 nucleotides agree with TRBD2. J was trimmed by 2 bases and V by 6 bases; bases with no gene match: 2. The CDR3 is 14 residues long. Germline assignment: CDR1 MDHEN and CDR2 SYDVKM. CDR3 DNA sequence: TGTGCCAGCAGGACTAGCGGGACACAAGAGACCCAGTACTTC. Amino acids: CASRTSGTQETQYF.